These 11 T cell receptor beta chains were sequenced from one sample in a study of beta chain features in type 1 diabetes. Sequencing targeted expressed TCRB transcripts, as all isolated RNA had been reverse transcribed. Clones were read by immunoSEQ multiplex PCR, and TCRdb kept only the in-frame ones, dropping some. The sample consists of roughly 240,000 clones, about 63% of them appearing once. Sequencing was carried out using naive CD4+ T cells from blood. These receptors originate from a man in his thirties or forties in good health.

The CDR3 loop reads CSVDNLRDGGNTIYF. In nucleotides, the CDR3 is TGCAGCGTTGATAACCTCCGGGACGGTGGAAACACCATATATTTT. The gene calls are TRBV29-1 and TRBJ1-3; D is perhaps TRBD1 (5 bases). The CDR3 is 15 amino acids. Germline CDR1 reads SQVTM; CDR2 reads ANQGSEA. V lost 3 bases to trimming and J lost 3 bases, with 15 bases between them. Supplemented by reference TRBV29-1 and TRBJ1-3, the full variable domain reads SAVISQKPSRDICQRGTSLTIQCQVDSQVTMMFWYRQQPGQSLTLIATANQGSEATYESGFVIDKFPISRPNLTFSTLTVSNMSPEDSSIYLCSVDNLRDGGNTIYFGEGSWLTVV.

This chain links TRBV5-6 with TRBJ2-2; 7 positions agree with TRBD2. Germline trimming cut 4 bases from V and 1 base from J; bases unmatched to any gene: 10. The CDR3 extends over 17 amino acids. The germline gives CDR1 SGHDT, CDR2 YYEEEE. CDR3 region: CASSTGGRAGNTGELFF. CDR3 bases: TGTGCCAGCAGCACGGGAGGACGAGCCGGGAACACCGGGGAGCTGTTTTTT. Using reference TRBV5-6 and TRBJ2-2 for the parts outside the CDR3, the full variable domain is DAGVTQSPTHLIKTRGQQVTLRCSPKSGHDTVSWYQQALGQGPQFIFQYYEEEERQRGNFPDRFSGHQFPNYSSELNVNALLLGDSALYLCASSTGGRAGNTGELFFGEGSRLTVL.

The genes are TRBV7-9 and TRBJ2-7; 12 nucleotides match TRBD2. Per the germline V gene, CDR1 is SEHNR and CDR2 is FQNEAQ (reference sequence). This CDR3 region has 15 residues. Germline trimming cut 5 bases from V and 3 bases from J; bases unmatched to any gene: 5. The CDR3: CASSRTSGANYEQYF. CDR3 DNA sequence: TGTGCCAGCAGCCGGACTAGCGGGGCCAACTACGAGCAGTACTTC.

This clone was seen a handful of times. The genes are TRBV7-9 and TRBJ2-3, with 7 bases lining up with TRBD2. Losses at the gene ends were 4 bases for V and 5 bases for J; bases not matched to a gene: 9. The germline CDR1 and CDR2 sequences are SEHNR and FQNEAQ (reference sequence). The CDR3 length is 15 residues. DNA for the CDR3: TGTGCCAGCAGCTACGAGATCGGCGGGAGAGATACGCAGTATTTT. Translated: CASSYEIGGRDTQYF.

J is TRBJ2-7 and V is TRBV30; TRBD1 might be the D (6 bases). CDR3 size: 13 residues. Trimming stripped 5 bases from V and 2 bases from J, with 13 bases between. Per germline, CDR1 GTSNPN and CDR2 SVGIG (reference sequence). CDR3 sequence: CAWSLRGTYEQYF. In nucleotides, the CDR3 is TGTGCCTGGTCCCTGAGGGGGACCTACGAGCAGTACTTC.

V gene TRBV7-9 combines with J gene TRBJ1-2; D is possibly TRBD1 (5 bases). Germline-derived CDR1 and CDR2 are SEHNR and FQNEAQ (reference sequence). The CDR3 has 13 residues. Trimming removed 0 bases from V and 7 bases from J, with 9 bases in between. The CDR3, as DNA: TGTGCCAGCAGCTTAGCCCAGCAGGGTGGCTACACCTTC. This translates into CASSLAQQGGYTF.

The genes are TRBV30 and TRBJ2-7; no firm D call. This CDR3 is built from 13 residues. Germline V gene data show CDR1 as GTSNPN and CDR2 as SVGIG (reference sequence). V lost 5 bases and J lost 0, with 11 bases in between. For the CDR3, the DNA is TGTGCCTGGGAGCTGATGAGCTCCTACGAGCAGTACTTC. The encoded protein is CAWELMSSYEQYF.

In its sample, this clone was seen once. The V gene is TRBV9, the J gene TRBJ1-3; D unclear. The CDR3 contains 15 residues. Germline values: CDR1 SGDLS, CDR2 YYNGEE. V was pared by 1 base and J by 0 bases, with 8 bases between. CDR3 protein: CASSVLPDSGNTIYF. Here the CDR3 DNA reads TGTGCCAGCAGCGTACTCCCCGACTCTGGAAACACCATATATTTT.

The rearrangement uses TRBV30 and TRBJ2-5, with 9 bases matching TRBD1. The CDR3 loop spans 13 amino acids. The germline V gene encodes CDR1 GTSNPN and CDR2 SVGIG (reference sequence). Trimming at V came to 3 bases and at J to 4 bases, leaving 3 bases not matched to a gene. The CDR3 DNA follows: TGTGCCTGGAGGCGACAGGGGGTAGAGACCCAGTACTTC. Residues: CAWRRQGVETQYF. Combining the CDR3 with reference TRBV30 and TRBJ2-5 gives the whole variable domain SQTIHQWPATLVQPVGSPLSLECTVEGTSNPNLYWYRQAAGRGLQLLFYSVGIGQISSEVPQNLSASRPQDRQFILSSKKLLLSDSGFYLCAWRRQGVETQYFGPGTRLLVL.

This clone was found a few times. The chain employs TRBV29-1 and TRBJ2-1, with 8 bases aligning to TRBD2. The length of the CDR3 is 14 residues. In germline, CDR1 is SQVTM, CDR2 ANQGSEA. V shed 8 bases and J 8 bases; nucleotides not matched to a gene: 14. This CDR3 is CSLRSGGRSDEQFF. CDR3 nucleotide sequence: TGCAGCCTCCGTAGTGGCGGGAGGAGCGATGAGCAGTTCTTC.

In this sample, this clone turned up once. The V call is TRBV30, the J call TRBJ2-1; 9 nucleotides line up with TRBD1. Germline CDR1 is GTSNPN and CDR2 is SVGIG (reference sequence). V dropped 1 base and J dropped 0; count of bases not matched to a gene: 7. The CDR3 loop spans 17 amino acids. CDR3 DNA: TGTGCCTGGAGTGCGACCACAGGGGGCCCCTCCTACAATGAGCAGTTCTTC. The encoded protein is CAWSATTGGPSYNEQFF.